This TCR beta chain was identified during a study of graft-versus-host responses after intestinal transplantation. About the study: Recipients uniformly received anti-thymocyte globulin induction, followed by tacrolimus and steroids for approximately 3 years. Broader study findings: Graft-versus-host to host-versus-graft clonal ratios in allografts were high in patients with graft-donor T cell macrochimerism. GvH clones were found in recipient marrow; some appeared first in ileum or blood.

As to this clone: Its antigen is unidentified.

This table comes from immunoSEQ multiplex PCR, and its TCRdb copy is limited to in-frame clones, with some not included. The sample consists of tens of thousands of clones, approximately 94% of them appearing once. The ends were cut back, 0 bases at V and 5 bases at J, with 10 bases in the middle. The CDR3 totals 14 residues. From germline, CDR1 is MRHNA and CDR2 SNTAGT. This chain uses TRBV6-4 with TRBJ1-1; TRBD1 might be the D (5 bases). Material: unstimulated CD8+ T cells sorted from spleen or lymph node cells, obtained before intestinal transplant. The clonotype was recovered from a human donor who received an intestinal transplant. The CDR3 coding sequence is TGTGCCAGCAGTGACTCGATGGGGGGGACTGAAGCTTTCTTT. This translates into CASSDSMGGTEAFF.